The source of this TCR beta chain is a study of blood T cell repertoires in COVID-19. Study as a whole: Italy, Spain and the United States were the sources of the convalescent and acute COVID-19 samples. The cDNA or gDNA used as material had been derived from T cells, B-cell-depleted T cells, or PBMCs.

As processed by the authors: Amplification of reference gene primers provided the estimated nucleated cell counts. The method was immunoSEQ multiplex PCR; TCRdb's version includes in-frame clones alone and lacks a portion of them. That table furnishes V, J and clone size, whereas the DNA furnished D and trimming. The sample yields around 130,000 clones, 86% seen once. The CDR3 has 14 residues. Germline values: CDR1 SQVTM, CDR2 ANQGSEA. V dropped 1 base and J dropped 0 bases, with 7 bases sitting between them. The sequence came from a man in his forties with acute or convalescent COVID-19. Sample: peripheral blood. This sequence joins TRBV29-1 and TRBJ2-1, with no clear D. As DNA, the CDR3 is TGCAGCGTTGAAGGACTGAACTCCTACAATGAGCAGTTCTTC. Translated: CSVEGLNSYNEQFF.